A selection of T cell receptor beta chains follows, all from one sample in a study of cytomegalovirus exposure and HLA in healthy donors. Generated by immunoSEQ multiplex PCR, the TCRdb table keeps only in-frame clones and is missing some. Of approximately 90,000 clones listed, over 70% were seen once; the top ten hold approximately 2%. Sequencing was performed on PBMCs. These receptors all come from a boy younger than 18 in good health and CMV-seronegative. CDR3s include the opening cysteine and the closing phenylalanine or tryptophan. A D gene is named only where the DNA matches it firmly. The size field is filled for only some rows; it gives once, few, many or a size class.

v_call	clone_size	d_call	j_call	cdr3_aa	cdr3_nt
TRBV27	NA	TRBD2	TRBJ2-7	CASRAGLAGEQYF	TGTGCCAGCAGGGCGGGACTAGCGGGCGAGCAGTACTTC
TRBV10-3	NA	TRBD2	TRBJ2-2	CAIKPRSIREGGELFF	TGTGCCATCAAACCGCGGTCGATACGGGAGGGCGGGGAGCTGTTTTTT
TRBV7-9	NA	TRBD1	TRBJ1-2	CASSPRTGRKGYGYTF	TGTGCCAGCAGCCCCCGGACAGGGAGGAAGGGCTATGGCTACACCTTC
TRBV7-9	NA	TRBD2	TRBJ2-5	CVGTSGRGEETQYF	TGTGTCGGGACTAGCGGGAGGGGAGAAGAGACCCAGTACTTC
TRBV29-1	NA	TRBD2	TRBJ2-1	CSVERVRASGYNEQFF	TGCAGCGTTGAAAGGGTTCGGGCTAGCGGGTACAATGAGCAGTTCTTC
TRBV4-3	once	TRBD1	TRBJ1-1	CASSHLPPGTDMNTEAFF	TGCGCCAGCAGCCATTTACCGCCCGGGACAGACATGAACACTGAAGCTTTCTTT
TRBV30	NA	NA	TRBJ2-1	CAWSVRRGSGSNEQFF	TGTGCCTGGAGCGTCCGCCGCGGGTCGGGGAGCAATGAGCAGTTCTTC
TRBV6-5	few	TRBD2	TRBJ2-1	CASSSRDYYNEQFF	TGTGCCAGCAGTAGCCGGGACTACTACAATGAGCAGTTCTTC
TRBV6-5	few	TRBD2	TRBJ2-1	CASSLGLAGGYEQFF	TGTGCCAGCAGTCTCGGACTAGCGGGGGGTTATGAGCAGTTCTTC
TRBV5-6	NA	TRBD2	TRBJ2-1	CASSLRLAVYNEQFF	TGTGCCAGCAGCTTAAGACTAGCGGTCTACAATGAGCAGTTCTTC
TRBV6-5	NA	NA	TRBJ2-7	CASSYGAQGGPYEQYF	TGTGCCAGCAGTTACGGGGCCCAGGGAGGCCCCTACGAGCAGTACTTC
TRBV7-2	NA	NA	TRBJ1-1	CASSWGTGLNTEAFF	TGTGCCAGCAGCTGGGGAACAGGGTTGAACACTGAAGCTTTCTTT
TRBV4-3	few	NA	TRBJ1-1	CASSQEPMNTEAFF	TGCGCCAGCAGCCAAGAGCCTATGAACACTGAAGCTTTCTTT
TRBV7-9	NA	NA	TRBJ1-5	CASSSFLSNQPQHF	TGTGCCAGCAGCTCTTTTCTTAGCAATCAGCCCCAGCATTTT
TRBV6-6	NA	NA	TRBJ1-5	CASSYEGAIYQPQHF	TGTGCCAGCAGTTACGAAGGGGCTATCTATCAGCCCCAGCATTTT
TRBV11-3	NA	NA	TRBJ2-5	CASSLGFGGSPETQYF	TGTGCCAGCAGCTTAGGCTTTGGCGGATCCCCGGAGACCCAGTACTTC
TRBV28	few	TRBD1	TRBJ1-5	CASQGGNQPQHF	TGTGCCAGCCAGGGGGGCAATCAGCCCCAGCATTTT
TRBV10-1	NA	TRBD1	TRBJ1-1	CASSSGGSEAFF	TGCGCCAGCAGTTCAGGGGGCTCTGAAGCTTTCTTT
TRBV5-4	NA	NA	TRBJ1-1	CASSQGGGNTEAFF	TGTGCCAGCAGCCAGGGAGGGGGGAACACTGAAGCTTTCTTT
TRBV7-6	NA	TRBD1	TRBJ1-5	CASSSRDRANGEPQHF	TGTGCCAGCAGCTCCCGGGACAGGGCGAATGGGGAGCCCCAGCATTTT
TRBV21-1	once	NA	TRBJ2-7	CASRNWVGLGSYEQYF	NA
TRBV4-3	NA	NA	TRBJ1-3	CASSQDGGSGNTIYF	TGCGCCAGCAGCCAAGATGGGGGCTCGGGAAACACCATATATTTT
TRBV5-4	once	TRBD2	TRBJ2-7	CASSLRLAGDEQYF	TGTGCCAGCAGCTTACGACTAGCGGGAGACGAGCAGTACTTC
TRBV7-9	NA	NA	TRBJ2-1	CASSRQGLPAYNEQFF	TGTGCCAGCAGCCGACAGGGACTGCCCGCCTACAATGAGCAGTTCTTC
TRBV9	NA	TRBD1	TRBJ2-5	CASSVVTGSQETQYF	TGTGCCAGCAGCGTAGTGACAGGGTCACAAGAGACCCAGTACTTC
TRBV4-1	NA	NA	TRBJ2-5	CASSQVKGGEETQYF	TGCGCCAGCAGCCAAGTAAAGGGAGGCGAAGAGACCCAGTACTTC
TRBV4-1	NA	NA	TRBJ2-5	CASSQTPEGVVETQYF	TGCGCCAGCAGCCAGACCCCCGAGGGTGTAGTAGAGACCCAGTACTTC
TRBV29-1	NA	TRBD1	TRBJ1-2	CSADRDNYGYTF	TGCAGCGCCGACAGGGACAACTATGGCTACACCTTC
TRBV4-1	NA	NA	TRBJ2-7	CASSQVAADHDEQYF	TGCGCCAGCAGCCAAGTGGCAGCGGACCATGACGAGCAGTACTTC
TRBV30	NA	TRBD2	TRBJ2-1	CASNPGLGNYNEQFF	TGTGCCTCCAACCCGGGACTAGGGAACTACAATGAGCAGTTCTTC
TRBV30	NA	NA	TRBJ2-1	CAWSRLAGNEQFF	TGTGCCTGGAGTCGCCTAGCCGGCAATGAGCAGTTCTTC
TRBV15	NA	NA	TRBJ1-5	CATSRDTGDARPQHF	TGTGCCACCAGCAGAGATACCGGGGATGCAAGGCCCCAGCATTTT